These T cell receptor beta chains were read from a single sample in a study of blood T cell repertoires in COVID-19. Sequencing was performed with immunoSEQ multiplex PCR; in TCRdb, only in-frame clones are kept and a portion is missing. Of around 65,000 clones in the sample, 76% were seen once. The sample consisted of peripheral blood. The receptor source for this set is a woman in her forties or fifties with active or convalescent COVID-19. Both conserved end residues are part of each CDR3.

j_gene	v_gene	CDR3aa
TRBJ2-4	TRBV18	CASSPRGRLAKNIQYF
TRBJ2-1	TRBV30	CAWSLWASGRGQNEQFF
TRBJ2-3	TRBV5-6	CASSWYPASGRGDTQYF
TRBJ2-1	TRBV4-1	CASSHPRLVRSYNEQFF
TRBJ1-2	TRBV7-8	CASSTREGGAGYTF
TRBJ1-1	TRBV30	CAWSVHVNTEAFF
TRBJ1-1	TRBV2	CASSEEGTRNTEAFF
TRBJ1-2	TRBV29-1	CSVEKGSPNYGYTF
TRBJ1-1	TRBV5-1	CASSLGPGQHTEAFF
TRBJ2-7	TRBV2	CASSLPGQGPGEQYF
TRBJ2-5	TRBV28	CASSPERRGETQYF
TRBJ2-6	TRBV29-1	CSVDGSSGANVLTF
TRBJ1-2	TRBV7-9	CASSPGGPRPSAGGYTF
TRBJ2-3	TRBV9	CASQPGLGFGTDTQYF
TRBJ2-3	TRBV7-7	CASSPGTSETDTQYF
TRBJ2-3	TRBV18	CASSPQQESTDTQYF
TRBJ2-2	TRBV29-1	CSAKQGFGELFF
TRBJ2-2	TRBV9	CASSGPWEGLGELFF
TRBJ2-3	TRBV9	CASSGGLAGSDTQYF
TRBJ2-7	TRBV13	CASSAYVEGVYEQYF
TRBJ1-2	TRBV7-9	CASSPTGVGGYTF
TRBJ1-1	TRBV6-2/TRBV6-3	CASSYPTGVGAFF